The 10 T cell receptor beta chains listed next were all sequenced from one sample in a study of CD8 T cells in Susac syndrome. After extraction with the RNeasy kit, roughly 0.5 to 1 ug of the RNA was reverse transcribed using random hexamers. MiXCR, applied by TCRdb to the immunoSEQ multiplex PCR reads, yields one record per CDR3 protein. The sample consists of some 150,000 distinct CDR3 sequences, roughly 95% of them appearing once. Input material: CD4+ T cells from PBMCs. These receptors were collected from a human donor with Susac syndrome.

The rearrangement links TRBV6-5 to TRBJ1-2; TRBD1 matches 7 bases. There are 13 residues in the CDR3. CDR1 is MNHEY, CDR2 SVGAGI, per germline. Trimming cost V 6 bases and J 8 bases; bases outside gene matches: 9. The CDR3 bases are TGTGCCAGCAGACAAGACAGGGTACGAGGCTACACCTTC. Translating it yields CASRQDRVRGYTF.

The chain employs TRBV20-1 and TRBJ2-7, with 9 bases lining up with TRBD2. The V segment lost 1 base and the J segment 0 bases; nucleotides outside the gene matches: 7. The germline gives CDR1 DFQATT, CDR2 SNEGSKA (reference sequence). This CDR3 contains 16 residues. The DNA for the CDR3 is TGCAGTGCTAGAGCGATACCGGGACTAGCCTCCTACGAGCAGTACTTC. Translated: CSARAIPGLASYEQYF.

The V and J genes are TRBV23-1 and TRBJ1-5; D not resolved. Being an ORF, TRBV23-1 has a function that is uncertain. V was pared by 4 bases and J by 3 bases, with 7 bases between. This CDR3 is built from 13 residues. The CDR3 loop reads CASSLSNNQPQHF. The CDR3, as DNA: TGCGCCAGCAGTCTGAGCAACAATCAGCCCCAGCATTTT.

The rearrangement joins TRBV4-1 to TRBJ2-7; the D call may be TRBD1 or TRBD2 (6 bases each). Trimming left V 0 bases short and J 5 bases short, with 20 bases between. Germline V gene data show CDR1 as MGHRA and CDR2 as YSYEKL. The CDR3 runs 17 residues. CDR3 sequence: CASSQERSRGDTHEQYF. The CDR3 region has the DNA TGCGCCAGCAGCCAAGAGCGGAGTAGGGGGGACACCCACGAGCAGTACTTC.

This rearrangement joins TRBV18 to TRBJ1-2; 9 nucleotides agree with TRBD1. The CDR3 loop spans 16 amino acids. From germline, CDR1 is KGHSH and CDR2 LQKENI. The junction had 5 bases not matched to a gene; V was cut back by 1 base and J by 2 bases. The CDR3 bases are TGTGCCAGCTCACCACTGGACAGGGGAAACAACTATGGCTACACCTTC. Residues: CASSPLDRGNNYGYTF.

This chain links TRBV7-9 with TRBJ2-2; no firm D call. Germline values: CDR1 SEHNR, CDR2 FQNEAQ (reference sequence). The V gene lost 1 base and the J gene lost 7 bases, with 4 bases spanning the gap. CDR3 size: 12 residues. CDR3 nucleotides: TGTGCCAGCAGCTTAGACGTCGGGGAGCTGTTTTTT. It is translated as CASSLDVGELFF.

This sequence joins TRBV4-1 and TRBJ2-5, with D hard to call. Trimming pared 1 base from V and 3 bases from J, leaving 9 bases between. This CDR3 is built from 14 residues. Germline V lookup: CDR1 MGHRA, CDR2 YSYEKL. DNA for the CDR3: TGCGCCAGCAGCCAAGGAAGGGTAGAAGAGACCCAGTACTTC. It yields the protein CASSQGRVEETQYF.

The gene calls are TRBV18 and TRBJ2-7, with TRBD1 as a possible D gene (5 bases). Trimming removed 3 bases at V and 3 bases at J, with 15 bases between. The CDR3 totals 15 residues. Germline V lookup: CDR1 KGHSH, CDR2 LQKENI. The DNA for the CDR3 is TGTGCCAGCTCACCTGGGGCAGGGAAAAGCTACGAGCAGTACTTC. Translating gives CASSPGAGKSYEQYF. The full variable domain, its missing parts supplied by reference TRBV18 and TRBJ2-7, is NAGVMQNPRHLVRRRGQEARLRCSPMKGHSHVYWYRQLPEEGLKFMVYLQKENIIDESGMPKERFSAEFPKEGPSILRIQQVVRGDSAAYFCASSPGAGKSYEQYFGPGTRLTVT.

The CDR3 spells CASLRQGTEAFF. The CDR3 DNA reads as TGTGCCAGTCTGCGGCAGGGCACTGAAGCTTTCTTT. The chain has TRBV12-3 or TRBV12-4 and TRBJ1-1; D is possibly TRBD1 (5 bases). This CDR3 comprises 12 residues. V lost 9 bases and J 4 bases, leaving 12 bases between the germline ends.

V and J are TRBV29-1 and TRBJ2-7, with 7 bases fitting TRBD2. With V trimmed by 3 bases and J by 2 bases, 1 base remained unmatched. The CDR3 is made up of 12 amino acids. CDR1 SQVTM and CDR2 ANQGSEA come from the germline V gene. The CDR3 nucleotides read TGCAGCGTTGATGGGGGGGCCTACGAGCAGTACTTC. Encoded protein: CSVDGGAYEQYF.